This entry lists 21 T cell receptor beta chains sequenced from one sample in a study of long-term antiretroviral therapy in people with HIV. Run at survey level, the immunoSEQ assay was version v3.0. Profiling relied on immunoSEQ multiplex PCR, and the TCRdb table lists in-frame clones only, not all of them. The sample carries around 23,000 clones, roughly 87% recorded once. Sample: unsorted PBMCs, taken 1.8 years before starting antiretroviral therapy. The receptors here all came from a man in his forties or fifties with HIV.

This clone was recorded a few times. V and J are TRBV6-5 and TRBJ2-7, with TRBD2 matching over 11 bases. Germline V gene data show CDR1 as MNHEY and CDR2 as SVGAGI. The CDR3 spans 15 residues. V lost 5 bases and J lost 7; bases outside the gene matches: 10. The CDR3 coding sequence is TGTGCCAGCAGTCCCACGCCCCTAGCGGGAGGTGAGCAGTACTTC. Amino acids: CASSPTPLAGGEQYF.

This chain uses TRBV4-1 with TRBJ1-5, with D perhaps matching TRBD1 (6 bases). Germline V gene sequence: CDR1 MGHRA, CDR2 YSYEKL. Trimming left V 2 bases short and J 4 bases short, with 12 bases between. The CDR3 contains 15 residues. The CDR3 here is CASSQSQTGNQPQHF. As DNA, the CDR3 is TGCGCCAGCAGCCAAAGTCAGACAGGTAATCAGCCCCAGCATTTT.

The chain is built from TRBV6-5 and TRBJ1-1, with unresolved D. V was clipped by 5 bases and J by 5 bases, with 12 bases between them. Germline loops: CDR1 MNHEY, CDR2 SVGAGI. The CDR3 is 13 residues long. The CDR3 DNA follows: TGTGCCAGCAGTACCCAGGATGGGACTGAAGCTTTCTTT. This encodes CASSTQDGTEAFF.

CDR3 DNA sequence: TGTGCCAGCAGTTTATGGGCAGGGGACACTGAAGCTTTCTTT. Translating it yields CASSLWAGDTEAFF. The J gene is TRBJ1-1, the V gene TRBV28, with D maybe TRBD1 (6 bases). Trimming pared 0 bases from V and 3 bases from J, leaving 8 bases between. Germline V gene data show CDR1 as MDHEN and CDR2 as SYDVKM. The CDR3 contains 14 residues.

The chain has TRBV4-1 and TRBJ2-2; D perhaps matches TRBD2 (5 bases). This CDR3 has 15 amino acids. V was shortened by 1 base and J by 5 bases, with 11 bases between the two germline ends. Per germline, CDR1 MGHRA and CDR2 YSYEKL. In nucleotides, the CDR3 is TGCGCCAGCAGCCAAGCCCAGGACTGGACCGGGGAGCTGTTTTTT. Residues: CASSQAQDWTGELFF.

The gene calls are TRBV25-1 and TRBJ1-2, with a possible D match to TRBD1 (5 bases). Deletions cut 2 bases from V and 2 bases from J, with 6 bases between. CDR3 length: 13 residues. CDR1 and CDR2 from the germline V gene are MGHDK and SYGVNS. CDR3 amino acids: CASSEPGNYGYTF. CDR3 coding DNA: TGTGCCAGCAGTGAACCAGGGAACTATGGCTACACCTTC.

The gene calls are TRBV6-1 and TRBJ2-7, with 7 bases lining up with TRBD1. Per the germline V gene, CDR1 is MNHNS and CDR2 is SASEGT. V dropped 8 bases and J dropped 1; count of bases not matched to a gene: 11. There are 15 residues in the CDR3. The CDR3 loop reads CASWETGLPSYEQYF. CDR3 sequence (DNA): TGTGCCAGCTGGGAGACAGGGCTGCCTTCCTACGAGCAGTACTTC.

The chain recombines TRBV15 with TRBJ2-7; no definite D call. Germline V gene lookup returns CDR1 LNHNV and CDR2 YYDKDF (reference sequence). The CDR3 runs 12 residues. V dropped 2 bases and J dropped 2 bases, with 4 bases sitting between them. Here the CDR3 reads CATSRPPYEQYF. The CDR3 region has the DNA TGTGCCACCAGCAGACCCCCCTACGAGCAGTACTTC.

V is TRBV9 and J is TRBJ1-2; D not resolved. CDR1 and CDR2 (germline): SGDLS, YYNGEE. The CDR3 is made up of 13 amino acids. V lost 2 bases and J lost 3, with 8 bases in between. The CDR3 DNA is TGTGCCAGCAGCGTTCCAGGATACTATGGCTACACCTTC. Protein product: CASSVPGYYGYTF.

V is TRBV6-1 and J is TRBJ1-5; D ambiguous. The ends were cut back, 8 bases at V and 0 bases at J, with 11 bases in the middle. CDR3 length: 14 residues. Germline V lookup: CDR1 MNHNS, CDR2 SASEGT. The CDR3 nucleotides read TGTGCCAGCTATGGGTCCCATAGCAATCAGCCCCAGCATTTT. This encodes CASYGSHSNQPQHF.

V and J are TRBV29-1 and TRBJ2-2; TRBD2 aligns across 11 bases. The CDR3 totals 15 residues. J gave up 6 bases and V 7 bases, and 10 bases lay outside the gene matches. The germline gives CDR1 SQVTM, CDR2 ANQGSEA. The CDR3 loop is CSGVLAGGWPGELFF. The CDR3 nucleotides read TGCAGCGGGGTATTAGCGGGAGGGTGGCCCGGGGAGCTGTTTTTT.

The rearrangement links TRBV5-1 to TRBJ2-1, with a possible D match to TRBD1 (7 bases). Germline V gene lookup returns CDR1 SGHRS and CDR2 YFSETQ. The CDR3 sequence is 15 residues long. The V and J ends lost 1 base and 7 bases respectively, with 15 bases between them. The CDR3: CASSLNAAGGNEQFF. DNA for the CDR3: TGCGCCAGCAGCTTGAACGCTGCAGGGGGGAATGAGCAGTTCTTC.

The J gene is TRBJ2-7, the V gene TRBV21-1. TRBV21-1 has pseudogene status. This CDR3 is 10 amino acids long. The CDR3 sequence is CASKFYEQYF. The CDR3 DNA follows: TGTGCCAGCAAATTCTACGAGCAGTACTTC.

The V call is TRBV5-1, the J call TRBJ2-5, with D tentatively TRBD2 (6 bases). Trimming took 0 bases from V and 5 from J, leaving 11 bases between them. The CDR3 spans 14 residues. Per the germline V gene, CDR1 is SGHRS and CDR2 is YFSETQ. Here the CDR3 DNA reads TGCGCCAGCAGCTTGGCGGGAGCTGAGGAGACCCAGTACTTC. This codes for CASSLAGAEETQYF. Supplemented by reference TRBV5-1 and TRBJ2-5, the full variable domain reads KAGVTQTPRYLIKTRGQQVTLSCSPISGHRSVSWYQQTPGQGLQFLFEYFSETQRNKGNFPGRFSGRQFSNSRSEMNVSTLELGDSALYLCASSLAGAEETQYFGPGTRLLVL.

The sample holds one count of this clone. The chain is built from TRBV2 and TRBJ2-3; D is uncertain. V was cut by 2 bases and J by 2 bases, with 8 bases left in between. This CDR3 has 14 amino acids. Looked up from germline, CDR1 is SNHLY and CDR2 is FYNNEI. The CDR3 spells CASSELQITDTQYF. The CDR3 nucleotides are TGTGCCAGCAGTGAATTGCAGATCACAGATACGCAGTATTTT. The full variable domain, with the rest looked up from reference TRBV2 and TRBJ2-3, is EPEVTQTPSHQVTQMGQEVILRCVPISNHLYFYWYRQILGQKVEFLVSFYNNEISEKSEIFDDQFSVERPDGSNFTLKIRSTKLEDSAMYFCASSELQITDTQYFGPGTRLTVL.

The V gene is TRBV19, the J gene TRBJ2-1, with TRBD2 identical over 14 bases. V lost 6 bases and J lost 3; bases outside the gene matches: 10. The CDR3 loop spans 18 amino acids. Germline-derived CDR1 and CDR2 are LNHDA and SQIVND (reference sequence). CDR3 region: CASSELPGLAGVYNEQFF. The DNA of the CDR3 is TGTGCCAGTAGCGAACTTCCGGGACTAGCGGGAGTCTACAATGAGCAGTTCTTC.

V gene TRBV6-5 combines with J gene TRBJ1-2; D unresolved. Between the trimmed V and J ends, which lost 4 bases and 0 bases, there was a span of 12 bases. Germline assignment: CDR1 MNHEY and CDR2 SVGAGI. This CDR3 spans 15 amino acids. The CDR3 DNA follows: TGTGCCAGCAGTTCAGGAAACCTAGCTAACTATGGCTACACCTTC. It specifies CASSSGNLANYGYTF.

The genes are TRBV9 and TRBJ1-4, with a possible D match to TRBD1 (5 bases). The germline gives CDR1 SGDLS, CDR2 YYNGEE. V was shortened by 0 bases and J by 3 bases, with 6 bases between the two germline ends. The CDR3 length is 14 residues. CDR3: CASSVGGANEKLFF. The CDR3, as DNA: TGTGCCAGCAGCGTAGGGGGGGCTAATGAAAAACTGTTTTTT.

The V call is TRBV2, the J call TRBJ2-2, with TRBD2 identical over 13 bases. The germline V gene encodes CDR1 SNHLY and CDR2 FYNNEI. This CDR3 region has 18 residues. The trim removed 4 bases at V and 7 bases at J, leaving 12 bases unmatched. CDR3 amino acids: CASSGIGGLAGSHGELFF. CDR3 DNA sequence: TGTGCCAGCAGTGGTATTGGGGGACTAGCGGGATCTCACGGGGAGCTGTTTTTT.

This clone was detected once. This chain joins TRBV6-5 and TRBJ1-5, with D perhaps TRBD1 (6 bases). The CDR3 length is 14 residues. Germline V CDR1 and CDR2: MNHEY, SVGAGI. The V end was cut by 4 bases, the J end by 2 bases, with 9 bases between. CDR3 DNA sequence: TGTGCCAGCAGTTGGGCAGGGGGCAATCAGCCCCAGCATTTT. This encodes CASSWAGGNQPQHF.

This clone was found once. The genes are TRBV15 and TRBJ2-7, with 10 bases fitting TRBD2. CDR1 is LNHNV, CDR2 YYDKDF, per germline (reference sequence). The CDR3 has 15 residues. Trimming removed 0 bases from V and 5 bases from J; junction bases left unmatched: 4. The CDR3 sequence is CATSRESGGADEQYF. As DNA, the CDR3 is TGTGCCACCAGCAGAGAGAGCGGGGGGGCCGACGAGCAGTACTTC.